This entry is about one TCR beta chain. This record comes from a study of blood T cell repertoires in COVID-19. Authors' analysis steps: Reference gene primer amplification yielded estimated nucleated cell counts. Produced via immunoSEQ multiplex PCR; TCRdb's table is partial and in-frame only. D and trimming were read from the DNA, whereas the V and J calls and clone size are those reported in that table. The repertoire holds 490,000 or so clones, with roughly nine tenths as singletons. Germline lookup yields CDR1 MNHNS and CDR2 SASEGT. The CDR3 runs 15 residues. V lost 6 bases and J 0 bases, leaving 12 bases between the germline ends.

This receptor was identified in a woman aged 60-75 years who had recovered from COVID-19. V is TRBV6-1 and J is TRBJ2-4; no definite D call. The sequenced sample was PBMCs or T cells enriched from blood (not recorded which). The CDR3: CASSRTDLAKNIQYF. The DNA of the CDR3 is TGTGCCAGCAGCCGAACAGATCTAGCCAAAAACATTCAGTACTTC.